This T cell receptor (beta chain) was found in a study of cytomegalovirus exposure and HLA in healthy donors. Study-wide results and limits: Cytomegalovirus-associated status was assigned to 164 TCR beta chains.

Clones were read by immunoSEQ multiplex PCR, and TCRdb kept only the in-frame ones, dropping some. The sample consists of 120,000 to 150,000 clones, approximately 90% of them appearing once. The CDR3 consists of 16 residues. For this clone: The antigen remains unidentified.

This receptor was identified in a man younger than 35 in good health and CMV-seronegative. The chain uses TRBV21-1 and TRBJ1-6; no check of the table's D call, TRBD1, against the DNA was made. TRBV21-1 is tagged as a pseudogene. Specimen: PBMCs. This chain's CDR3 is CARATEPAAANSPLHF. DNA of the CDR3: TGTGCCAGGGCGACAGAGCCCGCGGCGGCTAATTCACCCCTCCACTTT.